This T cell receptor (beta chain) was recovered during a study of response to subunit inactivated influenza vaccine. Notes on the study in general: Authors suggested each seasonal flu vaccination may recruit only limited numbers of new T cells.

This clonotype was recorded a few times. What it recognizes is unknown. TCRdb ran MiXCR on the RT-PCR reads and lists one entry per CDR3 protein. The sample records 170,000 or so distinct CDR3 sequences, around 11% being singletons. The clonotype comes from a man between 45 and 75 years old who received an inactivated influenza vaccine. The source was CD8+ T cells sorted from PBMCs, collected 23 to 25 months after vaccination.

The CDR3 spells CASSYGYLYEQYF. The DNA of the CDR3 is TGTGCCAGCAGTTACGGTTATCTCTACGAGCAGTACTTC. The rearrangement joins TRBV6-2 or TRBV6-3 to TRBJ2-7; D unclear. Germline V CDR1 and CDR2: MNHEY, SVGEGT. This CDR3 contains 13 residues. V lost 2 bases and J lost 3, with 8 bases in between.